These 21 T cell receptor beta chains originate from one sample sequenced in a study of CD8 T cells in ankylosing spondylitis (dated by TCRdb to 2015 to 2018). Library preparation employed 5' RACE. The sequencing machine was an Illumina HiSeq 2500. The public reads were reanalyzed by TCRdb: fastp trimming at Q25, MiXCR alignment, in-frame beta chains only. One record per CDR3 amino acid sequence lists the most common genes and DNA. Present in this sample are more than 150,000 distinct CDR3 sequences, 15% to 20% of which were seen just once. The ten largest clones take up roughly 4.5% of the sample. Sequenced sample: blood, either unsorted or a sorted T cell fraction (not recorded which). These receptor sequences come from a male donor aged 5 to 29 with ankylosing spondylitis or in good health (not recorded which). Donor details come from another sample of the same person, matched by shared clones.

This clonotype showed up just a few times. A much larger clone lies one base from this, so it may be a read error. The V call is TRBV27, the J call TRBJ2-7; a weak D match, TRBD1 (6 bases). The CDR3 loop spans 15 amino acids. Germline CDR1 MNHEY, CDR2 SMNVEV (reference sequence). The CDR3 is CASSFTGTNSYEQCF. In DNA form, the CDR3 reads TGTGCCAGCAGTTTTACAGGGACGAACTCCTACGAGCAGTGCTTC.

This clonotype was found many times. DNA for the CDR3: TGTGCCAGCAGACCCGGACAGGGCAACAATGAGCAGTTCTTC. This encodes CASRPGQGNNEQFF. This chain connects TRBV3-1 to TRBJ2-1, with 8 bases aligning to TRBD1. With 6 bases clipped from V and 5 bases from J, the junction kept 6 bases outside the gene matches. Germline CDR1 LGHDT, CDR2 YNNKEL (reference sequence). The CDR3 totals 14 residues.

In this sample, this clonotype turned up many times. The chain is built from TRBV5-6 and TRBJ2-5; D may match TRBD1 or TRBD2 (5 bases each). V shed 0 bases and J shed 2 bases, with 11 bases lying between them. Germline lookup yields CDR1 SGHDT and CDR2 YYEEEE. This CDR3 is 15 amino acids long. The CDR3 is CASSLVVREQETQYF. CDR3 nucleotide sequence: TGTGCCAGCAGCTTGGTGGTCAGGGAGCAAGAGACCCAGTACTTC.

This clonotype occurred many times. The genes are TRBV12-3 or TRBV12-4 and TRBJ1-3; D may be TRBD1 (6 bases). This CDR3 contains 14 residues. Trimming took 3 bases from V and 3 from J, leaving 9 bases between them. CDR3 in amino acids: CASSFSGDGNTIYF. CDR3 nucleotides: TGTGCCAGCAGTTTTTCAGGGGATGGAAACACCATATATTTT.

This clonotype was picked up many times. V usage is TRBV3-1 and J usage is TRBJ2-1, with TRBD2 identical over 10 bases. The germline gives CDR1 LGHDT, CDR2 YNNKEL (reference sequence). The CDR3 has 15 residues. Trimming at V came to 2 bases and at J to 7 bases, leaving 5 bases not matched to a gene. CDR3 sequence reads: CASSQSSGRGNEQFF. CDR3 sequence (DNA): TGTGCCAGCAGCCAATCTAGCGGGAGAGGTAATGAGCAGTTCTTC.

This clonotype was found many times. The chain recombines TRBV3-1 with TRBJ2-7; 10 nucleotides align to TRBD2. The V gene's germline CDR1 is LGHDT and CDR2 YNNKEL (reference sequence). This CDR3 has 13 residues. With 7 bases clipped from V and 7 bases from J, the junction kept 7 bases outside the gene matches. For the CDR3, the DNA is TGTGCCAGCAAACTAGCGGGAATAGGAGAGCAGTACTTC. This gives the protein CASKLAGIGEQYF.

This clonotype was detected ten times or more. A junction boundary mismatches the germline segment, possibly from a read error. The chain has TRBV15 and TRBJ1-4; maybe TRBD1 (5 bases). The CDR3 length is 13 residues. The V gene's germline CDR1 is LNHNV and CDR2 YYDKDF (reference sequence). The CDR3: CATSTGTWERLFF. The CDR3 coding sequence is TGTGCCACCAGCACAGGGACCTGGGAAAGACTGTTTTTT.

The chain joins TRBV20-1 to TRBJ2-1; D ambiguous. V was shortened by 0 bases and J by 8 bases, with 11 bases between the two germline ends. This CDR3 has 13 amino acids. Germline V gene data show CDR1 as DFQATT and CDR2 as SNEGSKA (reference sequence). The CDR3 protein is CSAREKTGYEQFF. The CDR3 coding sequence is TGCAGTGCTAGAGAAAAGACCGGATATGAGCAGTTCTTC.

This clonotype was observed at least ten times. This chain uses TRBV7-2 with TRBJ1-6; perhaps TRBD1 as D (6 bases). The V gene's germline CDR1 is SGHTA and CDR2 FQGNSA. V gave up 3 bases and J gave up 9 bases, with 12 bases separating them. The CDR3 spans 14 residues. CDR3 region: CASSFGEGGSPLHF. The CDR3 DNA reads as TGTGCCAGCAGCTTCGGCGAAGGGGGTTCACCCCTCCACTTT.

This clonotype was counted at least ten times. The genes are TRBV19 and TRBJ2-3; no definite D call. This CDR3 spans 14 amino acids. Per the germline V gene, CDR1 is LNHDA and CDR2 is SQIVND (reference sequence). Trimming shortened V by 3 bases and J by 2 bases, and 9 bases separated the two germline ends. The CDR3 reads CASSMRQNTDTQYF. For the CDR3, the DNA is TGTGCCAGTAGTATGCGGCAGAACACAGATACGCAGTATTTT.

This clonotype was seen at least ten times. The J gene is TRBJ1-5, the V gene TRBV12-3 or TRBV12-4; a weak D match, TRBD1 (5 bases). V lost 8 bases and J 4 bases, leaving 15 bases between the germline ends. This CDR3 contains 14 residues. CDR3 DNA: TGTGCCAGCGCAACCGGGACCCTTAATCAGCCCCAGCATTTT. Amino acid sequence: CASATGTLNQPQHF.

This clonotype was detected many times. The V gene is TRBV7-9, the J gene TRBJ2-1; TRBD1 matches at 7 bases. CDR1 SEHNR and CDR2 FQNEAQ come from the germline V gene (reference sequence). The CDR3 covers 15 residues. J was trimmed by 4 bases and V by 4 bases; bases with no gene match: 7. The CDR3 region has the DNA TGTGCCAGCAGCTCAGTACAGGGGCCTTACAATGAGCAGTTCTTC. This codes for CASSSVQGPYNEQFF.

This clonotype has more than one count but fewer than ten. The genes are TRBV7-6 and TRBJ2-5, with a weak D call TRBD1 (5 bases). In germline, CDR1 is SGHVS, CDR2 FNYEAQ. The V end lost 5 bases, the J end lost 2 bases, and 15 bases lay between the germline ends. The CDR3 is made up of 15 amino acids. DNA for the CDR3: TGTGCCAGCAGCCCCGTGCGACAGCCACAAGAGACCCAGTACTTC. Amino acid sequence: CASSPVRQPQETQYF.

This chain joins TRBV21-1 and TRBJ1-5; the table's TRBD1 call for D was not verified on the DNA. TRBV21-1 is assigned pseudogene status. CDR3 length: 15 amino acids. Here the CDR3 reads CASSKVSGGRQPQHF. CDR3 DNA: TGTGCCAGCAGCAAAGTTTCGGGGGGCAGGCAGCCCCAGCATTTT.

This clonotype was seen many times. The chain links TRBV20-1 to TRBJ2-7; D might be TRBD2 (6 bases). The CDR3 is 16 amino acids. CDR1 DFQATT and CDR2 SNEGSKA come from the germline V gene (reference sequence). Trimming cost V 2 bases and J 0 bases, with 17 bases left between them. As DNA, the CDR3 is TGCAGTGCTAGACCCCCCCCCGGGACTTTCTCCTACGAGCAGTACTTC. Translation: CSARPPPGTFSYEQYF.

The V and J genes are TRBV29-1 and TRBJ1-2; perhaps TRBD1 as D (5 bases). The CDR3 consists of 13 residues. V was pared by 0 bases and J by 2 bases, with 7 bases between. The V gene's germline CDR1 is SQVTM and CDR2 ANQGSEA. For the CDR3, the DNA is TGCAGCGTTGAAGATCGGGGCAACTATGGCTACACCTTC. It is translated as CSVEDRGNYGYTF.

This chain uses TRBV7-6 with TRBJ2-7; TRBD1 matches 10 bases. CDR1 is SGHVS and CDR2 is FNYEAQ in the germline V gene. The V gene end was trimmed by 1 base and the J gene end by 3 bases; junction bases not matched to a gene: 3. The CDR3 length is 15 residues. The chain's CDR3 is CASSLGDRGFYEQYF. The CDR3, as DNA: TGTGCCAGCAGCTTAGGGGACAGGGGTTTCTACGAGCAGTACTTC.

This clonotype came up many times. CDR3: CASSEDRAGKQYF. Written as DNA, the CDR3 is TGTGCCAGCAGCGAGGACAGGGCGGGTAAGCAGTACTTC. This chain links TRBV9 with TRBJ2-7, with 8 bases fitting TRBD1. V was clipped by 3 bases and J by 8 bases; unmatched bases: 7. CDR3 length: 13 amino acids. Germline-derived CDR1 and CDR2 are SGDLS and YYNGEE.

The sample holds many counts of this clonotype. The chain is built from TRBV24-1 and TRBJ2-5, with 7 bases matching TRBD1. Losses at the gene ends were 4 bases for V and 5 bases for J; bases not matched to a gene: 12. The CDR3 is 16 residues long. Germline CDR1 is KGHDR and CDR2 is SFDVKD. The CDR3 loop reads CATSETRGLGKETQYF. The CDR3 DNA reads as TGTGCCACCAGTGAGACGAGGGGGCTCGGGAAGGAGACCCAGTACTTC.

This chain links TRBV20-1 with TRBJ2-1; unclear D gene. Germline loops: CDR1 DFQATT, CDR2 SNEGSKA (reference sequence). V was trimmed by 7 bases and J by 9 bases, leaving 10 bases between them. This CDR3 comprises 10 residues. The CDR3 loop reads CSVRVGEQFF. The DNA for the CDR3 is TGCAGTGTCCGGGTCGGTGAGCAGTTCTTC.

This clonotype has a count of ten or more. This chain connects TRBV7-2 to TRBJ1-5; 9 bases line up with TRBD1. The CDR3 has 13 amino acids. Germline V gene lookup returns CDR1 SGHTA and CDR2 FQGNSA. V shed 6 bases, J shed 9 bases, and the junction held 6 bases outside the gene matches. CDR3 loop: CASSHRDRAPQHF. The DNA of the CDR3 is TGTGCCAGCAGTCACCGGGACAGGGCGCCCCAGCATTTT.